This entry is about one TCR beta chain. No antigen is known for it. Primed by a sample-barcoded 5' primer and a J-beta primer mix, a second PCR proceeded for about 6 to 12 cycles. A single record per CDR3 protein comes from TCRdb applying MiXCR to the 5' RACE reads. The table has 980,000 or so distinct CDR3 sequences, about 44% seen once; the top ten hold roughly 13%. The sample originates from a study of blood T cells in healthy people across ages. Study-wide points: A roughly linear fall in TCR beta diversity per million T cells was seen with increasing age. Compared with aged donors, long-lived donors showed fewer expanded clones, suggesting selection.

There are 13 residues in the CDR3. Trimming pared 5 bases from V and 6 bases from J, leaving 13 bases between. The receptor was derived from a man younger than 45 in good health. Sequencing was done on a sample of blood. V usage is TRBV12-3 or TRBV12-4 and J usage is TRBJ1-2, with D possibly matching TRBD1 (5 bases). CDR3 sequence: CASSQRGRDGYTF. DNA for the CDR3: TGTGCCAGCAGTCAAAGGGGTAGGGATGGCTACACCTTC.